These 26 T cell receptor beta chains originate from one sample sequenced in a study of beta chain features in type 1 diabetes. Expressed TCRB transcripts were sequenced because the isolated RNA had all been reverse transcribed beforehand. The table came from immunoSEQ multiplex PCR; TCRdb's copy has only in-frame clones and leaves some out. Among roughly 300,000 clones listed, approximately 8% were seen once. The sequencing input was central memory CD4+ T cells from blood. These receptors all come from a woman between 18 and 29 years old in good health.

The table lists this clone with a few counts. The chain uses TRBV7-2 and TRBJ2-1; perhaps D is TRBD1 or TRBD2 (5 bases each). Trimming took 1 base from V and 9 from J, leaving 22 bases between them. Germline V gives CDR1 SGHTA, CDR2 FQGNSA. CDR3 length equals 17 residues. The CDR3 DNA follows: TGTGCCAGCAGCTTAGGGCTTGGGGGAGTAAGGGCGGGTGAGCAGTTCTTC. It is translated as CASSLGLGGVRAGEQFF.

This clone was counted a few times. The rearrangement uses TRBV27 and TRBJ1-4; no reliable D call. Germline V CDR1 and CDR2: MNHEY, SMNVEV (reference sequence). V was clipped by 6 bases and J by 5 bases, with 7 bases between them. The CDR3 covers 12 residues. CDR3 nucleotide sequence: TGTGCCAGCAGCGCTAGGAATGAAAAACTGTTTTTT. Translated: CASSARNEKLFF.

In its sample, this clone was seen many times. V gene TRBV2 combines with J gene TRBJ2-5; D is perhaps TRBD2 (5 bases). CDR1 is SNHLY and CDR2 is FYNNEI in the germline V gene. This CDR3 is built from 17 residues. The V end was cut by 4 bases, the J end by 4 bases, with 22 bases between. DNA for the CDR3: TGTGCCAGCAGTGGGACCAGCGAGGGCCCCAAGAGAGAGACCCAGTACTTC. Residues: CASSGTSEGPKRETQYF.

This chain links TRBV2 with TRBJ2-7; 12 nucleotides line up with TRBD2. The CDR3 runs 14 residues. Germline-derived CDR1 and CDR2 are SNHLY and FYNNEI. V trimming: 6 bases; J trimming: 4 bases; junction bases outside the gene matches: 4. For the CDR3, the DNA is TGTGCCAGCAGCGAGACTAGCGGGGGATACGAGCAGTACTTC. Translation gives CASSETSGGYEQYF.

This clone was detected a few times. This chain uses TRBV7-9 with TRBJ2-5, with 11 bases that match TRBD2. Germline V CDR1 and CDR2: SEHNR, FQNEAQ (reference sequence). The V gene end was trimmed by 8 bases and the J gene end by 5 bases; junction bases not matched to a gene: 13. There are 16 residues in the CDR3. The CDR3 DNA sequence: TGTGCCAGCGCTATAGGCAATAGCGGGAGGGCGGAGACCCAGTACTTC. Protein: CASAIGNSGRAETQYF. Full variable domain (rest looked up from reference TRBV7-9 and TRBJ2-5): DTGVSQNPRHKITKRGQNVTFRCDPISEHNRLYWYRQTLGQGPEFLTYFQNEAQLEKSRLLSDRFSAERPKGSFSTLEIQRTEQGDSAMYLCASAIGNSGRAETQYFGPGTRLLVL.

Only a few counts were recorded for this clone. The chain combines TRBV5-4 with TRBJ2-3; D is unresolved. Per germline, CDR1 SGHNT and CDR2 YYREEE (reference sequence). V shed 7 bases and J shed 7 bases, with 4 bases lying between them. The CDR3 spans 9 residues. DNA for the CDR3: TGTGCCAGCGTTAATACGCAGTATTTT. It encodes CASVNTQYF.

This clone was seen a handful of times. The gene calls are TRBV4-2 and TRBJ2-6; unclear D gene. Germline V gives CDR1 LGHNA, CDR2 YNFKEQ. V shed 1 base and J shed 2 bases, with 6 bases lying between them. There are 15 residues in the CDR3. As DNA, the CDR3 is TGTGCCAGCAGCCAAGTAGGGACTGGGGCCAACGTCCTGACTTTC. Its protein is CASSQVGTGANVLTF.

The chain couples TRBV27 to TRBJ2-5; a weak D match, TRBD1 (5 bases). Germline-derived CDR1 and CDR2 are MNHEY and SMNVEV (reference sequence). The CDR3 length is 13 residues. V lost 8 bases, J lost 3 bases, and 13 bases lay in between. CDR3 nucleotide sequence: TGTGCCAGCGGCGACAGAATTAAAGAGACCCAGTACTTC. This codes for CASGDRIKETQYF.

In this sample, this clone turned up a few times. The CDR3 loop reads CASSAGPGSGANVLTF. CDR3 nucleotides: TGTGCCAGCAGCGCGGGACCTGGCTCTGGGGCCAACGTCCTGACTTTC. The chain combines TRBV5-8 with TRBJ2-6; D is possibly TRBD2 (6 bases). This CDR3 spans 16 amino acids. Looked up from germline, CDR1 is SGHTS and CDR2 is YDEGEE. Trimming took 4 bases from V and 0 from J, leaving 11 bases between them.

The chain is built from TRBV7-9 and TRBJ1-2; 9 bases fit TRBD1. This CDR3 comprises 16 residues. Unmatched junction bases numbered 10, after V lost 1 base and J lost 7 bases. Per the germline V gene, CDR1 is SEHNR and CDR2 is FQNEAQ (reference sequence). The CDR3 is CASSLGGQGLRLGYTF. The CDR3 DNA reads as TGTGCCAGCAGCTTAGGGGGACAGGGCCTTCGTCTTGGCTACACCTTC.

Only a few counts were recorded for this clone. This chain uses TRBV9 with TRBJ2-5; 8 positions agree with TRBD2. The trim removed 0 bases at V and 2 bases at J, leaving 6 bases unmatched. CDR3 size: 16 residues. The germline V gene encodes CDR1 SGDLS and CDR2 YYNGEE. The CDR3 sequence: CASSVAGTRNQETQYF. Written as DNA, the CDR3 is TGTGCCAGCAGCGTAGCAGGGACTAGGAATCAAGAGACCCAGTACTTC.

This clone came up a few times. The identical CDR3 is also encoded by other nucleotide sequences in the sample. Here the CDR3 reads CASRGETQYF. The CDR3 nucleotides read TGTGCCAGCAGGGGAGAGACCCAGTACTTC. The chain has TRBV28 and TRBJ2-5; D ambiguous. This CDR3 contains 10 residues. V was clipped by 6 bases and J by 4 bases, with 3 bases between them. CDR1 and CDR2 (germline): MDHEN, SYDVKM.

This clone was seen a handful of times. The chain combines TRBV11-2 with TRBJ2-5; 8 bases fit TRBD1. The germline CDR1 and CDR2 sequences are SGHAT and FQNNGV. Losses at the gene ends were 7 bases for V and 2 bases for J; bases not matched to a gene: 9. The CDR3 runs 15 residues. In DNA form, the CDR3 reads TGTGCCAGCAATACAGGACAGGGAGGTCAAGAGACCCAGTACTTC. The encoded protein is CASNTGQGGQETQYF.

This clone was counted only a few times. V usage is TRBV6-1 and J usage is TRBJ1-3; D is perhaps TRBD1 (5 bases). CDR1 and CDR2 from the germline V gene are MNHNS and SASEGT. The CDR3 has 15 residues. The V gene lost 3 bases and the J gene lost 3 bases, with 12 bases spanning the gap. The CDR3 DNA follows: TGTGCCAGCAGTGAGGTTGGGGCTGGTGGAAACACCATATATTTT. This sequence encodes CASSEVGAGGNTIYF.

The chain links TRBV19 to TRBJ1-2, with D tentatively TRBD1 (5 bases). The CDR3 sequence is 15 residues long. Trimming removed 1 base at V and 8 bases at J, with 17 bases between. In germline, CDR1 is LNHDA, CDR2 SQIVND (reference sequence). The CDR3 loop is CASSIAPTAPEGYTF. In DNA form, the CDR3 reads TGTGCCAGTAGTATAGCGCCGACAGCCCCAGAAGGCTACACCTTC.

The sample holds a few counts of this clone. The chain links TRBV7-8 to TRBJ2-5; TRBD1 agrees at 8 bases. V lost 5 bases and J lost 6; bases outside the gene matches: 8. Looked up from germline, CDR1 is SGHVS and CDR2 is FQNEAQ. This CDR3 region has 14 residues. The CDR3 loop is CASSSSSGGKTQYF. The CDR3 DNA reads TGTGCCAGCAGCAGTTCGTCAGGGGGCAAGACCCAGTACTTC.

This clone was observed many times. The rearrangement joins TRBV7-2 to TRBJ2-7; no clear D gene. Germline CDR1 SGHTA, CDR2 FQGNSA. This CDR3 is built from 15 residues. Between the trimmed V and J ends, which lost 5 bases and 0 bases, there was a span of 14 bases. CDR3 DNA: TGTGCCAGCAGCCTGGGGTTGAGGAGCTCCTACGAGCAGTACTTC. Translating gives CASSLGLRSSYEQYF.

V gene TRBV28 combines with J gene TRBJ2-7; D unclear. Trimming pared 7 bases from V and 3 bases from J, leaving 13 bases between. Germline-derived CDR1 and CDR2 are MDHEN and SYDVKM. There are 13 residues in the CDR3. CDR3 DNA sequence: TGTGCCAGCACCTCTGGGAACTACTACGAGCAGTACTTC. Translating it yields CASTSGNYYEQYF.

The chain joins TRBV5-1 to TRBJ2-3; no firm D call. The length of the CDR3 is 14 residues. In germline, CDR1 is SGHRS, CDR2 YFSETQ. V was pared by 1 base and J by 3 bases, with 9 bases between. The DNA for the CDR3 is TGCGCCAGCAGCTTGTCCCCTGGAACAGATACGCAGTATTTT. Translated: CASSLSPGTDTQYF.

CDR3 in DNA: TGCAGCGCGTCCTGGCGGACAGATACGCAGTATTTT. Protein: CSASWRTDTQYF. The chain employs TRBV29-1 and TRBJ2-3; no clear D. Germline loops: CDR1 SQVTM, CDR2 ANQGSEA. Trimming pared 7 bases from V and 3 bases from J, leaving 11 bases between. The CDR3 runs to 12 residues.

This clone was seen a handful of times. This rearrangement joins TRBV5-6 to TRBJ2-1, with TRBD2 identical over 9 bases. This CDR3 is 17 amino acids long. Germline CDR1 SGHDT, CDR2 YYEEEE. Trimming cost V 0 bases and J 8 bases; bases outside gene matches: 12. CDR3 residues: CASSLGAVGGRAHEQFF. The DNA for the CDR3 is TGTGCCAGCAGCTTGGGCGCGGTTGGCGGGAGGGCCCATGAGCAGTTCTTC.

This clone was picked up a small number of times. The V and J genes are TRBV4-3 and TRBJ1-2; possible D gene TRBD1, 6 bases. Germline loops: CDR1 LGHNA, CDR2 YSLEER. The CDR3 loop spans 15 amino acids. V lost 4 bases, J lost 3 bases, and 15 bases lay in between. The CDR3 loop reads CASSRGTGSDYGYTF. The CDR3 DNA reads TGCGCCAGCAGCCGGGGTACAGGGTCGGACTATGGCTACACCTTC.

This chain joins TRBV7-9 and TRBJ2-2, with D uncertain. Germline values: CDR1 SEHNR, CDR2 FQNEAQ (reference sequence). The CDR3 has 17 amino acids. V shed 5 bases and J shed 2 bases, with 18 bases lying between them. Here the CDR3 reads CASSPAWTATNTGELFF. The CDR3 DNA reads TGTGCCAGCAGCCCTGCCTGGACGGCCACTAACACCGGGGAGCTGTTTTTT.

The chain uses TRBV18 and TRBJ2-3; D gene uncertain. This CDR3 has 13 residues. In germline, CDR1 is KGHSH, CDR2 LQKENI. V lost 0 bases and J lost 7, with 8 bases in between. CDR3 in amino acids: CASSPPSEYTQYF. Written as DNA, the CDR3 is TGTGCCAGCTCACCACCGTCGGAGTATACGCAGTATTTT.

Only one count was recorded for this clone. In DNA, the CDR3 is TGTGCCAGCCGTACCGGGGGAAGCTATGGCTACACCTTC. Its translation is CASRTGGSYGYTF. The chain employs TRBV28 and TRBJ1-2, with D possibly being TRBD1 (5 bases). Germline CDR1 is MDHEN and CDR2 is SYDVKM. Trimming stripped 8 bases from V and 4 bases from J, with 14 bases between. This CDR3 spans 13 amino acids.

V and J are TRBV5-6 and TRBJ2-5; D is uncertain. The CDR3 has 14 amino acids. V gave up 2 bases and J gave up 4 bases, with 12 bases separating them. Germline lookup yields CDR1 SGHDT and CDR2 YYEEEE. DNA for the CDR3: TGTGCCAGCAGCTTTGGCGGCGGCACAGAGACCCAGTACTTC. It specifies CASSFGGGTETQYF.